The clone carrying this T cell receptor (beta chain) was seen many times. These data belong to a study of molecular identifiers for immune sequencing clone quantification. V lost 6 bases and J lost 3; bases outside the gene matches: 4. The CDR3 has 14 residues. Germline CDR1 is MNHNY and CDR2 is SVGAGI (reference sequence). Bulk TCR library preparation followed previously described methods with listed TCR primers. TCRdb called the PCR reads again in MiXCR, with one record for every CDR3 protein. The data show approximately 500,000 distinct CDR3 sequences, about 22% seen once. The sample was naive CD8+ T cells from blood, with Jurkat cell RNA spiked in. Subset noted: FACS-sorted CD8+CD4-CCR7+CD45RA+ naive T cells. The chain links TRBV6-6 to TRBJ1-2, with 10 bases that match TRBD1. This clonotype was obtained from a human donor in good health. Some libraries in this study had Jurkat cell RNA spiked in. CDR3 coding DNA: TGTGCCAGCAGCACGACAGGGGGCGACTATGGCTACACCTTC. Encoded protein: CASSTTGGDYGYTF.